Following are 4 T cell receptor beta chains from one sample sequenced in a study of T cell changes during pregnancy in multiple sclerosis. Some clones are missing from TCRdb's copy, which holds only in-frame ones; the method was immunoSEQ multiplex PCR. Counted here are 50,000 to 55,000 clones, 92% occurring once; the ten biggest clones make up approximately 0.39%. The sequenced sample was CD4+ T cells from peripheral blood mononuclear cells, obtained after pregnancy. The source of these receptors is a female donor with multiple sclerosis, enrolled in a pregnancy study.

The chain is built from TRBV4-3 and TRBJ2-2; a weak D match, TRBD2 (6 bases). The CDR3 has 17 residues. Germline V gives CDR1 LGHNA, CDR2 YSLEER. V lost 3 bases and J lost 0, with 14 bases in between. CDR3 sequence (DNA): TGCGCCAGCAGCCAGAACCCCCCTAGCGCGAACACCGGGGAGCTGTTTTTT. Translation gives CASSQNPPSANTGELFF.

The chain uses TRBV7-6 and TRBJ2-7; TRBD2 might be the D (6 bases). CDR1 is SGHVS and CDR2 is FNYEAQ in the germline V gene. CDR3 length: 14 residues. The V end lost 5 bases, the J end lost 0 bases, and 11 bases lay between the germline ends. The CDR3 nucleotides are TGTGCCAGCAGCGTTAGCGGTAGCTCCTACGAGCAGTACTTC. Translation gives CASSVSGSSYEQYF.

J is TRBJ2-7 and V is TRBV30, with TRBD1 matching over 9 bases. V lost 4 bases, J lost 5 bases, and 12 bases stayed unmatched. The CDR3 spans 15 residues. Germline-derived CDR1 and CDR2 are GTSNPN and SVGIG (reference sequence). The CDR3 loop reads CAWKKGGTGTHEQYF. The CDR3 DNA follows: TGTGCCTGGAAGAAGGGAGGGACAGGGACGCACGAGCAGTACTTC.

The rearrangement links TRBV19 to TRBJ2-5; 9 bases are a match to TRBD1. CDR1 is LNHDA, CDR2 SQIVND, per germline (reference sequence). V was clipped by 5 bases and J by 5 bases; unmatched bases: 9. The CDR3 runs 15 residues. This chain's CDR3 is CASSDTGGARETQYF. In DNA form, the CDR3 reads TGTGCCAGTAGTGACACAGGGGGCGCGAGGGAGACCCAGTACTTC.